This T cell receptor beta chain was identified in a study of T cells after yellow fever vaccination. Study outcomes and limitations: Contamination by abundant bulk-population clonotypes could be present in FACS-sorted repertoires.

As to this clonotype: Its antigen is unknown.

Germline trimming cut 6 bases from V and 2 bases from J; bases unmatched to any gene: 5. This CDR3 contains 14 residues. Germline CDR1 and CDR2: SGHNT and YYREEE (reference sequence). TCR cDNA was made by 5'RACE template switching, adding a universal primer site and UMIs. TCRdb independently ran MiXCR on the 5' RACE reads; one entry per CDR3 protein. This table holds a few hundred thousand distinct CDR3 sequences, over 5% found once. The origin of this receptor is a man in his thirties or forties who received the YFV17D yellow fever vaccine. This specimen consisted of PBMCs, obtained 5 days after the yellow fever booster vaccination. This sequence joins TRBV5-4 and TRBJ1-3, with 7 bases aligning to TRBD1. This CDR3 reads CASTGQGAGNTIYF. The CDR3 DNA reads TGTGCCAGCACCGGGCAGGGGGCTGGAAACACCATATATTTT. The whole variable domain, remainder taken from reference TRBV5-4 and TRBJ1-3, is ETGVTQSPTHLIKTRGQQVTLRCSSQSGHNTVSWYQQALGQGPQFIFQYYREEENGRGNFPPRFSGLQFPNYSSELNVNALELDDSALYLCASTGQGAGNTIYFGEGSWLTVV.